Listed below are T cell receptor beta chains from one sample, sequenced in a study of blood T cell repertoires in COVID-19. Generated by immunoSEQ multiplex PCR, the TCRdb table keeps only in-frame clones and is missing some. Of about 160,000 clones listed, around 93% were seen once; the top ten hold nearly 5%. The sample comprised peripheral blood. The receptors were gathered from a man aged 30 to 45 with COVID-19, enrolled during active disease. The CDR3 runs from the conserved cysteine through the conserved F or W. The D gene is left open where the match is weak. Expanded clones are given a class, and other clones once, few, many or no size at all.

j_gene	v_gene	d_gene	abundance	CDR3aa	CDR3nt
TRBJ1-2	TRBV27	TRBD1	-	CASSLHRGVYGYTF	TGTGCCAGCAGTTTACACAGGGGGGTCTATGGCTACACCTTC
TRBJ2-1	TRBV5-1	TRBD1	-	CASSSRQGTYNEQFF	TGCGCCAGCAGCTCCAGACAGGGAACCTACAATGAGCAGTTCTTC
TRBJ1-1	TRBV21-1	-	-	CASIRNRAMNTEAFF	TGTGCCAGCATCCGAAACAGGGCCATGAACACTGAAGCTTTCTTT
TRBJ2-7	TRBV6-5	TRBD2	-	CASSYRDYFYEQYF	TGTGCCAGCAGTTACAGGGACTACTTCTACGAGCAGTACTTC
TRBJ2-1	TRBV2	TRBD2	-	CASSESGTSGAVFNEQFF	TGTGCCAGCAGTGAATCTGGGACTAGCGGGGCTGTTTTCAATGAGCAGTTCTTC
TRBJ1-1	TRBV7-3	TRBD1	-	CASSSLTGLMAEAFF	TGTGCCAGCAGCTCATTGACAGGGTTGATGGCTGAAGCTTTCTTT
TRBJ2-3	TRBV5-6	TRBD1	once	CASSSTRTGDYTDTQYF	TGTGCCAGCAGCTCCACCCGGACAGGGGATTACACAGATACGCAGTATTTT
TRBJ2-7	TRBV2	TRBD2	-	CASSEAGGRGYEQYF	TGTGCCAGCAGTGAAGCGGGCGGGAGGGGGTACGAGCAGTACTTC
TRBJ2-1	TRBV19	TRBD1	-	CASTDRDRGFNEQFF	TGTGCCAGTACTGATCGGGACAGGGGGTTTAATGAGCAGTTCTTC
TRBJ1-4	TRBV19	-	-	CASSIEQGTNEKLFF	TGTGCCAGTAGTATAGAACAGGGCACTAATGAAAAACTGTTTTTT
TRBJ2-7	TRBV6-6	TRBD2	-	CASSRLADEQYF	TGTGCCAGCAGTAGACTAGCCGACGAGCAGTACTTC
TRBJ1-5	TRBV24-1	TRBD1	-	CATSDFRTGTRYNQPQHF	TGTGCCACCAGTGATTTTAGGACAGGGACTCGCTACAATCAGCCCCAGCATTTT
TRBJ2-2	TRBV6-6	TRBD1	-	CASSPDRSGGELFF	TGTGCCAGCAGTCCGGACAGGAGTGGCGGGGAGCTGTTTTTT
TRBJ2-5	TRBV5-4	TRBD1	-	CASSRDRGQETQYF	TGTGCCAGCAGCCGAGACAGGGGGCAAGAGACCCAGTACTTC
TRBJ1-1	TRBV6-1	TRBD1	-	CASSAPDRVRDTEAFF	TGTGCCAGCAGTGCTCCCGACAGGGTTAGGGACACTGAAGCTTTCTTT
TRBJ1-1	TRBV7-2	TRBD1	-	CASSPGQLKEAFF	TGTGCCAGCAGCCCGGGACAGTTGAAGGAGGCTTTCTTT
TRBJ1-5	TRBV28	-	-	CASTDGGNNQPQHF	TGTGCCAGCACCGACGGGGGGAACAATCAGCCCCAGCATTTT
TRBJ2-6	TRBV18	-	-	CASSPQRLISGANVLTF	TGTGCCAGCTCACCCCAGAGGTTGATCTCTGGGGCCAACGTCCTGACTTTC
TRBJ2-1	TRBV12-3/TRBV12-4	TRBD2	-	CASSFGGASEQFF	TGTGCCAGCAGTTTCGGGGGGGCTAGTGAGCAGTTCTTC
TRBJ1-5	TRBV6-2/TRBV6-3	-	-	CASSYSGVQPQHF	TGTGCCAGCAGTTACTCAGGGGTCCAGCCCCAGCATTTT
TRBJ1-1	TRBV7-8	-	-	CASSATVRNTEAFF	TGTGCCAGCAGCGCAACAGTTAGAAACACTGAAGCTTTCTTT
TRBJ2-7	TRBV20-1	-	-	CSASSDRYPYEQYF	TGCAGTGCTAGTAGTGACAGGTACCCCTACGAGCAGTACTTC
TRBJ2-1	TRBV2	-	-	CASNGVNPYNEQFF	TGTGCCAGCAACGGGGTCAACCCCTACAATGAGCAGTTCTTC
TRBJ1-2	TRBV7-3	TRBD1	-	CASSLGGQGGGYTF	TGTGCCAGCAGCTTGGGGGGACAGGGCGGCGGCTACACCTTC
TRBJ1-6	TRBV30	-	-	CAWRNPTATDGYF	TGTGCCTGGCGTAACCCGACGGCAACAGACGGTTACTTT